The text below deals with one T cell receptor beta chain. Then a second PCR, running roughly 7 to 11 cycles, was carried out with a sample-barcoded 5' primer and a J-beta primer mix. Carrying 12 random nucleotides, a template-switch adaptor labeled each individual cDNA molecule. Paired-end reads containing CDR3 totaled no fewer than 2.5 million for each sample. MiXCR, applied by TCRdb to the 5' RACE reads, yields one record per CDR3 protein. The data contain roughly 1,700,000 distinct CDR3 sequences, roughly 27% of them seen just once; the ten biggest clones take up 7.7%. This entry comes from a study of blood T cells in healthy people across ages. The germline CDR1 and CDR2 sequences are DFQATT and SNEGSKA (reference sequence). The CDR3 has 13 amino acids.

This sequence was found in a woman between 25 and 40 years old in good health. Sequencing was performed on blood. The rearrangement uses TRBV20-1 and TRBJ1-5; maybe TRBD1 (6 bases). This CDR3 is CGPRSGAHQPQHF. The CDR3 coding sequence is TGCGGACCCCGGTCGGGGGCGCATCAGCCCCAGCATTTT.